The rows below give T cell receptor beta chains drawn from one sample of a study of blood T cell repertoires in COVID-19. TCRdb's copy holds only in-frame clones and misses some; the assay was immunoSEQ multiplex PCR. The data show about 90,000 clones, approximately 81% seen once. The sample taken for sequencing was peripheral blood. These receptors were obtained from a man older than 75 with active or convalescent COVID-19. Each CDR3 is given with its conserved first and last residue. Each record gives: clone size, V gene, D gene, J gene, CDR3 protein, CDR3 DNA. The D gene is left open where the match is weak. Clone sizes are given selectively: once, few, many, or a class where the clone is expanded.

clone_size: NA; v_call: TRBV24-1; d_call: TRBD1; j_call: TRBJ2-3; cdr3_aa: CAVGQGPFPDTQYF; cdr3_nt: TGTGCCGTCGGACAGGGCCCTTTTCCAGATACGCAGTATTTT
clone_size: NA; v_call: TRBV10-2; d_call: NA; j_call: TRBJ1-6; cdr3_aa: CASSFGGSSYNSPLHF; cdr3_nt: TGCGCCAGCAGCTTCGGGGGGAGCTCCTATAATTCACCCCTCCACTTT
clone_size: once; v_call: TRBV14; d_call: TRBD1; j_call: TRBJ1-2; cdr3_aa: CASNNRDRGGYTF; cdr3_nt: TGTGCCAGCAACAACCGGGACAGGGGCGGCTACACCTTC
clone_size: NA; v_call: TRBV29-1; d_call: TRBD1; j_call: TRBJ2-7; cdr3_aa: CSAAGQGNYEQYF; cdr3_nt: TGCAGCGCCGCGGGACAGGGGAACTACGAGCAGTACTTC
clone_size: NA; v_call: TRBV28; d_call: TRBD2; j_call: TRBJ2-2; cdr3_aa: CARRASGGAGTGELFF; cdr3_nt: TGTGCCCGCAGGGCTAGCGGGGGGGCCGGGACCGGGGAGCTGTTTTTT
clone_size: NA; v_call: TRBV29-1; d_call: TRBD2; j_call: TRBJ2-3; cdr3_aa: CSVDGGLAGSTDTQYF; cdr3_nt: TGCAGCGTTGATGGGGGACTAGCGGGATCCACAGATACGCAGTATTTT
clone_size: NA; v_call: TRBV4-3; d_call: TRBD2; j_call: TRBJ2-1; cdr3_aa: CASSRKATSGGDSSYNEQFF; cdr3_nt: TGCGCCAGCAGCCGGAAGGCTACTAGCGGGGGGGATAGCTCCTACAATGAGCAGTTCTTC
clone_size: NA; v_call: TRBV6-2/TRBV6-3; d_call: NA; j_call: TRBJ1-2; cdr3_aa: CASTPWGDYGYTF; cdr3_nt: TGTGCCAGCACCCCGTGGGGGGACTATGGCTACACCTTC
clone_size: few; v_call: TRBV11-2; d_call: NA; j_call: TRBJ2-7; cdr3_aa: CASSLGSGVHEQYF; cdr3_nt: TGTGCCAGCAGCTTAGGTTCAGGGGTCCACGAGCAGTACTTC
clone_size: NA; v_call: TRBV3-1/TRBV3-2; d_call: TRBD2; j_call: TRBJ2-7; cdr3_aa: CASSQVLAGAYEQYF; cdr3_nt: TGTGCCAGCAGCCAAGTACTAGCGGGGGCTTACGAGCAGTACTTC
clone_size: NA; v_call: TRBV28; d_call: TRBD2; j_call: TRBJ2-7; cdr3_aa: CASREGGSSYEQYF; cdr3_nt: TGTGCCAGCAGGGAGGGAGGGTCGTCCTACGAGCAGTACTTC
clone_size: once; v_call: TRBV27; d_call: NA; j_call: TRBJ1-5; cdr3_aa: CASSPIRGPQYSNQPQHF; cdr3_nt: TGTGCCAGCAGTCCCATTCGGGGTCCGCAATATAGCAATCAGCCCCAGCATTTT
clone_size: few; v_call: TRBV3-1/TRBV3-2; d_call: NA; j_call: TRBJ1-2; cdr3_aa: CASSQDLRARGAQGYTF; cdr3_nt: TGTGCCAGCAGCCAAGATCTAAGAGCGCGGGGGGCGCAGGGCTACACCTTC
clone_size: NA; v_call: TRBV1; d_call: NA; j_call: TRBJ2-5; cdr3_aa: CTSSGGDPAPAETQYF; cdr3_nt: TGCACCAGCAGCGGAGGGGATCCGGCCCCGGCCGAGACCCAGTACTTC
clone_size: NA; v_call: TRBV19; d_call: TRBD2; j_call: TRBJ2-1; cdr3_aa: CASSNERGIYNEQFF; cdr3_nt: TGTGCCAGTAGTAATGAGCGGGGAATTTACAATGAGCAGTTCTTC
clone_size: NA; v_call: TRBV9; d_call: NA; j_call: TRBJ2-2; cdr3_aa: CASSVSPGTGELFF; cdr3_nt: TGTGCCAGCAGCGTATCCCCCGGGACCGGGGAGCTGTTTTTT
clone_size: NA; v_call: TRBV3-1/TRBV3-2; d_call: NA; j_call: TRBJ2-1; cdr3_aa: CASSQDQGYNEQFF; cdr3_nt: TGTGCCAGCAGCCAAGACCAGGGGTACAATGAGCAGTTCTTC
clone_size: NA; v_call: TRBV7-6; d_call: TRBD2; j_call: TRBJ2-5; cdr3_aa: CASSSGLAGGYQETQYF; cdr3_nt: TGTGCCAGCAGCTCGGGACTAGCGGGGGGCTACCAAGAGACCCAGTACTTC
clone_size: NA; v_call: TRBV5-1; d_call: NA; j_call: TRBJ1-5; cdr3_aa: CASSSGYSNQPQHF; cdr3_nt: TGCGCCAGCAGCTCAGGGTATAGCAATCAGCCCCAGCATTTT
clone_size: NA; v_call: TRBV6-1; d_call: TRBD1; j_call: TRBJ1-1; cdr3_aa: CASSDPDRELGMNTEAFF; cdr3_nt: TGTGCCAGCAGTGACCCGGACAGGGAGCTAGGGATGAACACTGAAGCTTTCTTT
clone_size: NA; v_call: TRBV5-6; d_call: TRBD2; j_call: TRBJ2-7; cdr3_aa: CASSVRLAGGIRQYF; cdr3_nt: TGTGCCAGCAGCGTAAGACTAGCGGGGGGGATTCGGCAGTACTTC
clone_size: NA; v_call: TRBV28; d_call: TRBD1; j_call: TRBJ1-5; cdr3_aa: CASSFQGQGAGSNQPQHF; cdr3_nt: TGTGCCAGCAGTTTCCAGGGACAGGGGGCCGGTAGCAATCAGCCCCAGCATTTT
clone_size: NA; v_call: TRBV3-1/TRBV3-2; d_call: TRBD1; j_call: TRBJ2-2; cdr3_aa: CASSQGDRGRTGELFF; cdr3_nt: TGTGCCAGCAGCCAGGGAGACAGGGGGCGGACCGGGGAGCTGTTTTTT
clone_size: NA; v_call: TRBV18; d_call: NA; j_call: TRBJ1-5; cdr3_aa: CASSPDAGNQPQHF; cdr3_nt: TGTGCCAGCTCACCAGACGCGGGCAATCAGCCCCAGCATTTT
clone_size: once; v_call: TRBV19; d_call: NA; j_call: TRBJ1-5; cdr3_aa: CASSIGQHSNQPQHF; cdr3_nt: TGTGCCAGTAGTATTGGACAGCATAGCAATCAGCCCCAGCATTTT
clone_size: once; v_call: TRBV4-3; d_call: NA; j_call: TRBJ2-1; cdr3_aa: CASSQDSGALEQFF; cdr3_nt: TGCGCCAGCAGCCAAGATTCTGGAGCACTTGAGCAGTTCTTC
clone_size: NA; v_call: TRBV12-5; d_call: TRBD1; j_call: TRBJ2-3; cdr3_aa: CASGLTGTGKDTQYF; cdr3_nt: TGTGCTAGTGGTTTGACCGGGACAGGGAAAGATACGCAGTATTTT
clone_size: NA; v_call: TRBV5-1; d_call: TRBD1; j_call: TRBJ1-1; cdr3_aa: CASSLDRGNTEAFF; cdr3_nt: TGCGCCAGCAGCTTGGACAGGGGGAACACTGAAGCTTTCTTT
clone_size: NA; v_call: TRBV10-2; d_call: TRBD1; j_call: TRBJ1-5; cdr3_aa: CASSVDRWGQQPQHF; cdr3_nt: TGCGCCAGCAGTGTGGACAGGTGGGGTCAGCAGCCCCAGCATTTT
clone_size: NA; v_call: TRBV10-2; d_call: TRBD1; j_call: TRBJ2-7; cdr3_aa: CASSDPHRGTTYEQYF; cdr3_nt: TGCGCCAGCAGTGACCCTCACAGGGGGACAACCTACGAGCAGTACTTC
clone_size: NA; v_call: TRBV18; d_call: NA; j_call: TRBJ1-2; cdr3_aa: CASSPDSGGNYGYTF; cdr3_nt: TGTGCCAGCTCACCAGATTCGGGGGGTAACTATGGCTACACCTTC
clone_size: NA; v_call: TRBV15; d_call: NA; j_call: TRBJ1-5; cdr3_aa: CATRGDIVGNQPQHF; cdr3_nt: TGTGCCACCAGAGGGGACATCGTAGGCAATCAGCCCCAGCATTTT
clone_size: NA; v_call: TRBV18; d_call: TRBD1; j_call: TRBJ1-1; cdr3_aa: CASSPGQGAEAFF; cdr3_nt: TGTGCCAGCTCACCAGGACAGGGGGCTGAAGCTTTCTTT
clone_size: NA; v_call: TRBV28; d_call: NA; j_call: TRBJ1-6; cdr3_aa: CASSPDIYNSPLHF; cdr3_nt: TGTGCCAGCAGTCCCGACATATATAATTCACCCCTCCACTTT
clone_size: NA; v_call: TRBV4-1; d_call: NA; j_call: TRBJ1-1; cdr3_aa: CASSQGTSVTEAFF; cdr3_nt: TGCGCCAGCAGCCAGGGGACATCGGTAACTGAAGCTTTCTTT
clone_size: few; v_call: TRBV18; d_call: TRBD1; j_call: TRBJ2-4; cdr3_aa: CASSPLPGQQNIQYF; cdr3_nt: TGTGCCAGCTCACCTCTTCCGGGACAGCAAAACATTCAGTACTTC
clone_size: many; v_call: TRBV4-1; d_call: TRBD2; j_call: TRBJ2-7; cdr3_aa: CASSQTTSTSYEQYF; cdr3_nt: TGCGCCAGCAGCCAGACGACTAGCACCAGCTACGAGCAGTACTTC
clone_size: few; v_call: TRBV29-1; d_call: NA; j_call: TRBJ1-3; cdr3_aa: CSVRGLDGNTIYF; cdr3_nt: TGCAGCGTCAGGGGATTGGACGGAAACACCATATATTTT
clone_size: once; v_call: TRBV5-6; d_call: TRBD1; j_call: TRBJ1-2; cdr3_aa: CASSATQDRGRYNYGYTF; cdr3_nt: TGTGCCAGCAGCGCGACCCAGGACAGGGGGCGGTATAACTATGGCTACACCTTC
clone_size: NA; v_call: TRBV9; d_call: TRBD1; j_call: TRBJ2-2; cdr3_aa: CASSGQGARTGELFF; cdr3_nt: TGTGCCAGCAGCGGACAGGGGGCAAGGACCGGGGAGCTGTTTTTT